This TCR beta chain appears in the sequencing data of a study of response to subunit inactivated influenza vaccine. Remarks on this clonotype: Its antigen is not identified. This may be a read error, as it is one base from a much larger clone.

V shed 1 base and J shed 5 bases, with 7 bases lying between them. Per germline, CDR1 LGHNA and CDR2 YSLEER. This CDR3 comprises 13 residues. Findings and limits, study-wide: Authors suggested that a seasonal influenza vaccination recruits few new T cells each time.

TCRdb fed the RT-PCR reads into MiXCR, producing one record per CDR3 protein. The repertoire includes about 190,000 distinct CDR3 sequences, about 15% of them detected once, and approximately 30% sits in the top ten. This TCR derives from a man in his forties or fifties who received an inactivated influenza vaccine. The gene calls are TRBV4-3 and TRBJ2-3, with D possibly being TRBD2 (5 bases). Sequences were derived from CD8+ T cells sorted from PBMCs, sampled about 5 days after vaccination. Here the CDR3 reads CASSQVAGDTQYF. The CDR3 DNA reads as TGCGCCAGCAGCCAAGTTGCGGGAGATACGCAGTATTTT.